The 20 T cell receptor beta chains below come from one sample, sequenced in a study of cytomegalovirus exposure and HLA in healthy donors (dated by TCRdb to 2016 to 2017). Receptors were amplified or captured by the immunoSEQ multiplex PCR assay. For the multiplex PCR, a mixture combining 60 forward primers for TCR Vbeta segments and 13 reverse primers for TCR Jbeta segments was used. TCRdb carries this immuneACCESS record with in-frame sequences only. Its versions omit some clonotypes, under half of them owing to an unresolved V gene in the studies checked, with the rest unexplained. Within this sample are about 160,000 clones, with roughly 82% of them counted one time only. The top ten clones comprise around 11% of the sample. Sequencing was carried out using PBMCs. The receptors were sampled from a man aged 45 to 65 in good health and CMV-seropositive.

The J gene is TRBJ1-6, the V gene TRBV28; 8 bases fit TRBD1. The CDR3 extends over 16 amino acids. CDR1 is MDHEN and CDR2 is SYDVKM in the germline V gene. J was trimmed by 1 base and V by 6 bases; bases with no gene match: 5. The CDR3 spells CASSPGGASYNSPLHF. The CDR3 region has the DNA TGTGCCAGCAGCCCAGGGGGCGCGTCCTATAATTCACCCCTCCACTTT.

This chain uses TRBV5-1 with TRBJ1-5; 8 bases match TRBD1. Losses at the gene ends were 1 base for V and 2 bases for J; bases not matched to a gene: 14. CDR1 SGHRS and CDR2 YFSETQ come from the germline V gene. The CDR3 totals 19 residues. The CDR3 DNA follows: TGCGCCAGCAGCTTGTCTAAGGACAGGGAGATATCTGGCAATCAGCCCCAGCATTTT. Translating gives CASSLSKDREISGNQPQHF.

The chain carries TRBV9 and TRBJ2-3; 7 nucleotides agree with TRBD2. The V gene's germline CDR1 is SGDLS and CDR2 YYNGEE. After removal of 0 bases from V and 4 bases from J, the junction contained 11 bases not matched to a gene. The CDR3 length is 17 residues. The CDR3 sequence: CASSVVPSGRAADTQYF. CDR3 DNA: TGTGCCAGCAGCGTAGTCCCTAGCGGACGAGCGGCAGATACGCAGTATTTT.

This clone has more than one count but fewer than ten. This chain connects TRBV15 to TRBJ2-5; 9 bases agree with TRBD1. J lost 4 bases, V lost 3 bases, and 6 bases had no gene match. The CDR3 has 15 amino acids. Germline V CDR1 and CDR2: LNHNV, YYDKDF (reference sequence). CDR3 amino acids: CATSRETGGLETQYF. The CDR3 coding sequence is TGTGCCACCAGCAGGGAAACAGGGGGCCTAGAGACCCAGTACTTC.

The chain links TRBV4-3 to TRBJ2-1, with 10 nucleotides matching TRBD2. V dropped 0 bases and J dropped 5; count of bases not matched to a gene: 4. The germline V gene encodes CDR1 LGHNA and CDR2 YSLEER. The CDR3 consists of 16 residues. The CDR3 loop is CASSQDTSGIDNEQFF. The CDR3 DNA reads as TGCGCCAGCAGCCAAGATACTAGCGGGATCGACAATGAGCAGTTCTTC.

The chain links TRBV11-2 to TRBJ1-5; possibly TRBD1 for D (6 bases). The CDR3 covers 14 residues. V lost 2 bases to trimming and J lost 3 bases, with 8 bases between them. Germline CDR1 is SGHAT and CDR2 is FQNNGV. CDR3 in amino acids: CASSLHRDNQPQHF. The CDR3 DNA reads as TGTGCCAGCAGCTTACACAGGGACAATCAGCCCCAGCATTTT.

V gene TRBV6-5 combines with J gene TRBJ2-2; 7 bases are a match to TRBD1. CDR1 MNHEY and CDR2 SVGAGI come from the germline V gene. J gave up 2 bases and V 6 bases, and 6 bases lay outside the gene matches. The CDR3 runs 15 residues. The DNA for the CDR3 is TGTGCCAGCAGGAAGGGGGCCCTAAACACCGGGGAGCTGTTTTTT. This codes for CASRKGALNTGELFF.

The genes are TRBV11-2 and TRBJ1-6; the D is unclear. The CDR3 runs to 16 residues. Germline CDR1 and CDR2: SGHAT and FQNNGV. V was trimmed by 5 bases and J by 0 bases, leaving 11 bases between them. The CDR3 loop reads CASSPAPGSYNSPLHF. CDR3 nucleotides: TGTGCCAGCAGCCCCGCCCCAGGCTCCTATAATTCACCCCTCCACTTT.

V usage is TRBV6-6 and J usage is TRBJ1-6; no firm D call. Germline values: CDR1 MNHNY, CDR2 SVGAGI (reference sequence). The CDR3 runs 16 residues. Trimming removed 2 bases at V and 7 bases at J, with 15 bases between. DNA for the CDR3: TGTGCCAGCAGTTACCCGGCGGTTACCGAGAATTCACCCCTCCACTTT. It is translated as CASSYPAVTENSPLHF.

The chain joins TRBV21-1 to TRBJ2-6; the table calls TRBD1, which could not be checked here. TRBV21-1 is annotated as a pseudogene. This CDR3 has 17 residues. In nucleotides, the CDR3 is TGTGCCAGCTTAAAAGGGGGCACAGCCTCTGGGGCCAACGTCCTGACTTTC. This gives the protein CASLKGGTASGANVLTF.

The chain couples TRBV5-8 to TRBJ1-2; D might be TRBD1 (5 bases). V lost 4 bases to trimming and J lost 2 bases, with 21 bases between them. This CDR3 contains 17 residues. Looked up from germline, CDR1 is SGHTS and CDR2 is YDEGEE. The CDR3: CASSLLMPRQLNYGYTF. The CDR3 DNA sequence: TGTGCCAGCAGCCTGCTTATGCCTCGACAGCTAAACTATGGCTACACCTTC.

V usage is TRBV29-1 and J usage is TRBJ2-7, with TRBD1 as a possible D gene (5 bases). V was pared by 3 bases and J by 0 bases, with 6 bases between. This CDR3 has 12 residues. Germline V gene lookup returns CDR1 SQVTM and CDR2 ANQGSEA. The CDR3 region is CSVEDNSYEQYF. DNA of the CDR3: TGCAGCGTTGAGGACAACTCCTACGAGCAGTACTTC.

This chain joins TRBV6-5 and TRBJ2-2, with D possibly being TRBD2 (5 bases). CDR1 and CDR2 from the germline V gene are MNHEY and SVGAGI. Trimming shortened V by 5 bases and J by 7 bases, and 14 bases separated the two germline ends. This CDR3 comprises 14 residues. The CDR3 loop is CASSQPWTFGELFF. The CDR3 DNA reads TGTGCCAGCAGTCAGCCTTGGACTTTCGGGGAGCTGTTTTTT.

This chain's CDR3 is CASSRATGGNSGANVLTF. The DNA of the CDR3 is TGCGCCAGCAGCCGAGCGACAGGGGGAAACTCTGGGGCCAACGTCCTGACTTTC. The chain carries TRBV4-1 and TRBJ2-6; 9 nucleotides match TRBD1. CDR3 length equals 18 residues. From germline, CDR1 is MGHRA and CDR2 YSYEKL. Losses at the gene ends were 4 bases for V and 0 bases for J; bases not matched to a gene: 7.

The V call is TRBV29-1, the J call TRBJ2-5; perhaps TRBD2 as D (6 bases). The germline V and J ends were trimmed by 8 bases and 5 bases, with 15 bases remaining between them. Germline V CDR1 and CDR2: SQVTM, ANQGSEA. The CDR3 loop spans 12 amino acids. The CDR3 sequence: CSMTGRMETQYF. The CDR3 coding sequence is TGCAGCATGACGGGGAGGATGGAGACCCAGTACTTC.

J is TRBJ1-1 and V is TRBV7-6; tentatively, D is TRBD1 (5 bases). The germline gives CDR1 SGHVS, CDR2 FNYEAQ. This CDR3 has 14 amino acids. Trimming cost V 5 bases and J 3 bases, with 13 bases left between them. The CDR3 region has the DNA TGTGCCAGCAGCCACCAGGGAATGCACACTGAAGCTTTCTTT. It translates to CASSHQGMHTEAFF.

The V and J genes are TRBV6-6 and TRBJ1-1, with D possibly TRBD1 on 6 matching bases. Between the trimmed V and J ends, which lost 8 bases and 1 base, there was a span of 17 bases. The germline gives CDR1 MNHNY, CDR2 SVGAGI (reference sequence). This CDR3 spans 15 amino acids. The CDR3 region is CASPGLAGENTEAFF. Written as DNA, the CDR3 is TGTGCCAGCCCAGGGCTGGCAGGGGAGAACACTGAAGCTTTCTTT.

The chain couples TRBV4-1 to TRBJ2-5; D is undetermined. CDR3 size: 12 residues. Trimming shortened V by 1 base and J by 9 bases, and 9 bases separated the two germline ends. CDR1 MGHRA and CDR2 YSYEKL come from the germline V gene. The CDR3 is CASSQGSAAQYF. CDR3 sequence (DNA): TGCGCCAGCAGCCAAGGATCCGCGGCCCAGTACTTC.

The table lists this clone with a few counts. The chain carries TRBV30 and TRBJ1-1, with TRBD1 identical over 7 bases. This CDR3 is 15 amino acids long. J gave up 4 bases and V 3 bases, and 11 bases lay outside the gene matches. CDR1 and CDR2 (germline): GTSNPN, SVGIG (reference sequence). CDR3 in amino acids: CAWSTTGVGGTEAFF. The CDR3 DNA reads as TGTGCCTGGAGCACCACAGGGGTCGGAGGCACTGAAGCTTTCTTT.

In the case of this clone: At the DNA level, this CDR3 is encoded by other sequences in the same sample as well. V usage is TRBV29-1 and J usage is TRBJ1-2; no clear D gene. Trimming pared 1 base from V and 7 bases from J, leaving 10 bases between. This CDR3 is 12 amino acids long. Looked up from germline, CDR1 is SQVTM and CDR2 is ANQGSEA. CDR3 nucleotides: TGCAGCGTTGAAGGGGCAGAAGCTGGCTACACCTTC. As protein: CSVEGAEAGYTF.